One sample yielded the 15 T cell receptor beta chains listed below, sequenced in a study of blood T cells in healthy people across ages. A J-beta primer mix and a sample-barcoded 5' primer were used in a second PCR of roughly 6 to 11 cycles. From the 5' RACE reads, TCRdb called clonotypes with MiXCR, one entry per CDR3 protein. The sample holds over 1.5 million distinct CDR3 sequences, about 50% seen once. Sequences were obtained from blood. Receptors originate from a middle-aged woman in good health.

This clonotype was counted between two and nine times. The chain combines TRBV6-5 with TRBJ2-5, with D possibly TRBD1 on 6 matching bases. CDR3 length: 16 residues. Germline V gives CDR1 MNHEY, CDR2 SVGAGI. V lost 6 bases to trimming and J lost 5 bases, with 22 bases between them. The CDR3 region is CASSYRSGVTVETQYF. The CDR3 coding sequence is TGTGCCAGCAGCTACCGATCAGGGGTAACTGTGGAGACCCAGTACTTC.

This rearrangement joins TRBV6-1 to TRBJ1-2, with no clear D. V lost 7 bases and J lost 2, with 8 bases in between. CDR1 and CDR2 (germline): MNHNS, SASEGT. There are 12 residues in the CDR3. DNA of the CDR3: TGTGCCAGCAATGTTAAAAACTATGGCTACACCTTC. It translates to CASNVKNYGYTF.

The V gene is TRBV20-1, the J gene TRBJ2-3, with D possibly called TRBD1 or TRBD2 (7 bases each). V was shortened by 3 bases and J by 6 bases, with 19 bases between the two germline ends. CDR1 and CDR2 (germline): DFQATT, SNEGSKA (reference sequence). This CDR3 has 15 residues. Here the CDR3 reads CSARRGTVEGDTQYF. The CDR3, as DNA: TGCAGTGCTAGGCGGGGGACAGTCGAGGGGGATACGCAGTATTTT.

The chain combines TRBV20-1 with TRBJ2-3, with 9 bases that match TRBD2. After removal of 2 bases from V and 0 bases from J, the junction contained 3 bases not matched to a gene. The CDR3 runs to 15 residues. The germline CDR1 and CDR2 sequences are DFQATT and SNEGSKA (reference sequence). CDR3 sequence: CSARKAGGSTDTQYF. DNA of the CDR3: TGCAGTGCTAGAAAAGCGGGGGGTAGCACAGATACGCAGTATTTT.

The chain employs TRBV7-2 and TRBJ2-7; the D is unclear. Germline V gene lookup returns CDR1 SGHTA and CDR2 FQGNSA. The length of the CDR3 is 15 residues. Between the trimmed V and J ends, which lost 5 bases and 5 bases, there was a span of 19 bases. The CDR3 sequence is CASSHSRAPGNEQYF. DNA of the CDR3: TGTGCCAGCAGCCACTCCCGGGCCCCCGGCAACGAGCAGTACTTC.

This clonotype was seen more than once but under ten times. V usage is TRBV20-1 and J usage is TRBJ1-5; D gene uncertain. From germline, CDR1 is DFQATT and CDR2 SNEGSKA (reference sequence). The CDR3 has 17 amino acids. With 3 bases removed from V and 0 bases from J, the gap between germline ends came to 18 bases. The CDR3 bases are TGCAGTGCTAGTGTTTTCGAGCAGAATTATAGCAATCAGCCCCAGCATTTT. Translating it yields CSASVFEQNYSNQPQHF.

The V and J genes are TRBV9 and TRBJ1-1, with D uncertain. Trimming left V 7 bases short and J 2 bases short, with 9 bases between. The V gene's germline CDR1 is SGDLS and CDR2 YYNGEE. The CDR3 has 12 residues. The CDR3 here is CASGQVNTEAFF. CDR3 in DNA: TGTGCCAGCGGCCAGGTAAACACTGAAGCTTTCTTT.

This rearrangement joins TRBV20-1 to TRBJ1-2; D is possibly TRBD1 (6 bases). Germline CDR1 and CDR2: DFQATT and SNEGSKA (reference sequence). V was pared by 8 bases and J by 0 bases, with 13 bases between. The CDR3 has 13 residues. The CDR3 DNA reads as TGCAGTACAGGGTTAAACCCTAACTATGGCTACACCTTC. It is translated as CSTGLNPNYGYTF.

This chain connects TRBV27 to TRBJ1-4, with 8 nucleotides matching TRBD1. With 0 bases clipped from V and 10 bases from J, the junction kept 7 bases outside the gene matches. CDR1 and CDR2 (germline): MNHEY, SMNVEV (reference sequence). CDR3 length equals 15 residues. The CDR3 is CASSLSWTGKAKLFF. The CDR3 coding sequence is TGTGCCAGCAGTTTATCGTGGACAGGGAAGGCAAAACTGTTTTTT.

This sequence joins TRBV18 and TRBJ1-2; 9 nucleotides align to TRBD1. Per germline, CDR1 KGHSH and CDR2 LQKENI. The CDR3 is 16 amino acids. Losses at the gene ends were 0 bases for V and 2 bases for J; bases not matched to a gene: 4. CDR3 sequence: CASSPPKQGANYGYTF. The CDR3 DNA reads TGTGCCAGCTCACCACCGAAACAGGGGGCAAACTATGGCTACACCTTC.

This clonotype was counted a single time. CDR3 sequence reads: CASSPGKTSNTGELFF. CDR3 coding DNA: TGTGCCAGCAGCCCCGGAAAGACTAGTAACACCGGGGAGCTGTTTTTT. The rearrangement uses TRBV7-9 and TRBJ2-2, with a weak D call TRBD2 (6 bases). From germline, CDR1 is SEHNR and CDR2 FQNEAQ (reference sequence). The length of the CDR3 is 16 residues. Trimming stripped 5 bases from V and 2 bases from J, with 15 bases between.

The rearrangement links TRBV4-3 to TRBJ2-3; 8 bases align to TRBD2. This CDR3 contains 15 residues. Germline CDR1 and CDR2: LGHNA and YSLEER. J was trimmed by 4 bases and V by 2 bases; bases with no gene match: 5. The CDR3: CASSQQASGSDTQYF. The CDR3 nucleotides are TGCGCCAGCAGCCAACAGGCTAGCGGGTCAGATACGCAGTATTTT.

Regarding this clonotype: This could be a read error, since a much larger clone is one nucleotide away. The chain recombines TRBV4-2 with TRBJ2-5; D is ambiguous. This CDR3 region has 14 residues. Germline V lookup: CDR1 LGHNA, CDR2 YNFKEQ. The CDR3 sequence: CASGQELQQETQYF. Written as DNA, the CDR3 is TGTGCCAGCGGCCAAGAATTGCAGCAAGAGACCCAGTACTTC.

This chain uses TRBV20-1 with TRBJ2-5, with 7 positions matching TRBD1. This CDR3 comprises 12 residues. Trimming removed 4 bases from V and 5 bases from J; junction bases left unmatched: 4. In germline, CDR1 is DFQATT, CDR2 SNEGSKA (reference sequence). The CDR3 is CSAIGGTETQYF. CDR3 in DNA: TGCAGTGCTATAGGGGGCACGGAGACCCAGTACTTC.

The rearrangement links TRBV4-1 to TRBJ1-5; D is unresolved. Per the germline V gene, CDR1 is MGHRA and CDR2 is YSYEKL. CDR3 size: 16 residues. Trimming stripped 1 base from V and 3 bases from J, with 13 bases between. The CDR3 DNA sequence: TGCGCCAGCAGCCAAGGTGATGGGCGAACCAATCAGCCCCAGCATTTT. Its translation is CASSQGDGRTNQPQHF.